This T cell receptor (beta chain) emerged from a study of cytomegalovirus exposure and HLA in healthy donors. The donors comprised healthy bone marrow donors. The germline V gene has CDR1 MNHEY and CDR2 SVGAGI. V was shortened by 1 base and J by 7 bases, with 16 bases between the two germline ends. CDR3 length equals 16 residues. Primers: 60 Vbeta forward and 13 Jbeta reverse. Assay used: immunoSEQ multiplex PCR; TCRdb lists only in-frame clones, some missing. The sample has 150,000 to 200,000 clones, 79% seen once; the top ten hold 1.5% to 1.7%. The sequencing input was PBMCs. The source is a girl between 10 and 17 years old in good health and CMV-seropositive. The chain links TRBV6-5 to TRBJ1-4; no reliable D call. CDR3 in DNA: TGTGCCAGCAGTTACTTCAGACGGACCGAGGGTGAAAAACTGTTTTTT. Translated: CASSYFRRTEGEKLFF.